Following are 19 T cell receptor beta chains from one sample sequenced in a study of blood T cell repertoires in COVID-19 (dated by TCRdb to 2019 to 2021). Library creation used the immunoSEQ multiplex PCR assay. The source is immuneACCESS, and TCRdb retained only in-frame sequences with V and J called. Part of the clones is not carried over; for the studies checked, unresolved V genes explain less than half of this, and the remainder is unexplained. The sample contains about 330,000 clones, over 75% of them found a single time. The top ten clones comprise 8.5% to 12% of the sample. The sequenced sample consisted of PBMCs or T cells enriched from blood (not recorded which). These receptors were collected from a woman aged 18-35 years who had recovered from COVID-19.

This clone was observed once. The chain joins TRBV12-3 or TRBV12-4 to TRBJ2-1, with D uncertain. This CDR3 is 13 amino acids long. Trimming stripped 3 bases from V and 8 bases from J, with 11 bases between. The CDR3 DNA follows: TGTGCCAGCAGTTTTTCGAGTCGGTATGAGCAGTTCTTC. It translates to CASSFSSRYEQFF.

The rearrangement joins TRBV2 to TRBJ2-1, with unresolved D. Trimming pared 3 bases from V and 8 bases from J, leaving 8 bases between. CDR1 SNHLY and CDR2 FYNNEI come from the germline V gene. The CDR3 covers 12 residues. The CDR3 DNA reads TGTGCCAGCAGTGAGGGTGGGCATGAGCAGTTCTTC. Translated, it gives CASSEGGHEQFF. The whole variable domain, filled in from reference TRBV2 and TRBJ2-1, reads EPEVTQTPSHQVTQMGQEVILRCVPISNHLYFYWYRQILGQKVEFLVSFYNNEISEKSEIFDDQFSVERPDGSNFTLKIRSTKLEDSAMYFCASSEGGHEQFFGPGTRLTVL.

V and J are TRBV18 and TRBJ2-5, with D tentatively TRBD1 (5 bases). The CDR3 is 12 amino acids. In germline, CDR1 is KGHSH, CDR2 LQKENI. V was trimmed by 7 bases and J by 5 bases, leaving 11 bases between them. The CDR3 loop is CASCQGHETQYF. As DNA, the CDR3 is TGTGCCAGCTGCCAGGGCCACGAGACCCAGTACTTC.

This clone was counted a single time. J is TRBJ1-5 and V is TRBV29-1, with D hard to call. This CDR3 is built from 13 residues. The V gene lost 4 bases and the J gene lost 5 bases, with 12 bases spanning the gap. Germline assignment: CDR1 SQVTM and CDR2 ANQGSEA. For the CDR3, the DNA is TGCAGCGTTGCTGAAGTGCGGGATCAGCCCCAGCATTTT. Translating gives CSVAEVRDQPQHF.

This clone has only a few counts. The chain is built from TRBV9 and TRBJ1-2; D remains ambiguous. The length of the CDR3 is 14 residues. The V end lost 0 bases, the J end lost 1 base, and 7 bases lay between the germline ends. Germline assignment: CDR1 SGDLS and CDR2 YYNGEE. CDR3 DNA sequence: TGTGCCAGCAGCGTAGCCCCTCTTAACTATGGCTACACCTTC. Translating it yields CASSVAPLNYGYTF.

This rearrangement joins TRBV6-4 to TRBJ1-1, with 8 bases that match TRBD1. The germline gives CDR1 MRHNA, CDR2 SNTAGT. Germline trimming cut 5 bases from V and 1 base from J; bases unmatched to any gene: 3. The CDR3 totals 14 residues. The CDR3 nucleotides are TGTGCCAGCAGTCAACAGGGGGAGAACACTGAAGCTTTCTTT. Its translation is CASSQQGENTEAFF.

J is TRBJ1-4 and V is TRBV3-1 (or the pseudogene TRBV3-2); D call uncertain. Germline V gives CDR1 LGHDT, CDR2 YNNKEL (reference sequence). V was cut by 4 bases and J by 10 bases, with 16 bases left in between. The CDR3 contains 14 residues. The CDR3 DNA reads as TGTGCCAGCAGCCCCCGAGACGGGGATCGAAAACTGTTTTTT. Translation: CASSPRDGDRKLFF.

The V and J genes are TRBV30 and TRBJ1-5; 9 bases line up with TRBD1. Germline V gene lookup returns CDR1 GTSNPN and CDR2 SVGIG (reference sequence). The CDR3 consists of 17 residues. The V segment lost 2 bases and the J segment 1 base; nucleotides outside the gene matches: 9. For the CDR3, the DNA is TGTGCCTGGAGTAGGGACAGGGAGACTATAAGCAATCAGCCCCAGCATTTT. Its translation: CAWSRDRETISNQPQHF.

This clone occurred once. V and J are TRBV30 and TRBJ2-2; D perhaps matches TRBD1 (6 bases). CDR3 length: 14 residues. V was trimmed by 0 bases and J by 5 bases, leaving 10 bases between them. Germline values: CDR1 GTSNPN, CDR2 SVGIG (reference sequence). CDR3 sequence: CAWSVQGETGELFF. Here the CDR3 DNA reads TGTGCCTGGAGTGTACAGGGAGAGACCGGGGAGCTGTTTTTT.

The V call is TRBV6-6, the J call TRBJ2-5; weak D call: TRBD2 (5 bases). The ends were cut back, 2 bases at V and 5 bases at J, with 6 bases in the middle. CDR1 and CDR2 (germline): MNHNY, SVGAGI (reference sequence). The CDR3 runs to 12 residues. The CDR3: CASSYTGETQYF. The CDR3 nucleotides read TGTGCCAGCAGTTACACGGGGGAGACCCAGTACTTC.

The chain employs TRBV7-9 and TRBJ2-3; D possibly corresponds to TRBD1 (6 bases). The CDR3 covers 16 residues. V gave up 1 base and J gave up 2 bases, with 13 bases separating them. Looked up from germline, CDR1 is SEHNR and CDR2 is FQNEAQ (reference sequence). CDR3 bases: TGTGCCAGCAGCTTAGAGGGGACAACCAACACAGATACGCAGTATTTT. It specifies CASSLEGTTNTDTQYF. Looking up the rest from reference TRBV7-9 and TRBJ2-3 gives the full variable domain: DTGVSQNPRHKITKRGQNVTFRCDPISEHNRLYWYRQTLGQGPEFLTYFQNEAQLEKSRLLSDRFSAERPKGSFSTLEIQRTEQGDSAMYLCASSLEGTTNTDTQYFGPGTRLTVL.

The chain joins TRBV5-6 to TRBJ1-2; D is perhaps TRBD1 (6 bases). There are 12 residues in the CDR3. Trimming cost V 4 bases and J 5 bases, with 9 bases left between them. The germline gives CDR1 SGHDT, CDR2 YYEEEE. The CDR3 DNA is TGTGCCAGCAGCCGACAGGTTTATGGCTACACCTTC. Protein: CASSRQVYGYTF. Together with reference TRBV5-6 and TRBJ1-2, the CDR3 gives the full variable domain: DAGVTQSPTHLIKTRGQQVTLRCSPKSGHDTVSWYQQALGQGPQFIFQYYEEEERQRGNFPDRFSGHQFPNYSSELNVNALLLGDSALYLCASSRQVYGYTFGSGTRLTVV.

CDR3 residues: CASRATGGSYRTEAFF. The CDR3 nucleotides read TGTGCCAGCAGAGCTACAGGGGGCTCTTATCGCACTGAAGCTTTCTTT. The chain combines TRBV2 with TRBJ1-1; TRBD1 agrees at 9 bases. This CDR3 has 16 residues. V lost 6 bases to trimming and J lost 4 bases; unmatched junction nucleotides: 12. Germline CDR1 reads SNHLY; CDR2 reads FYNNEI.

The chain employs TRBV6-4 and TRBJ1-4, with D unresolved. V lost 9 bases and J 10 bases, leaving 24 bases between the germline ends. The CDR3 is made up of 15 amino acids. Germline V CDR1 and CDR2: MRHNA, SNTAGT. The CDR3: CARFRSRRVVLKLFF. The CDR3 DNA reads as TGTGCCAGATTTAGGAGTCGACGCGTCGTGTTAAAACTGTTTTTT.

This chain connects TRBV4-1 to TRBJ1-2; D unresolved. CDR1 is MGHRA and CDR2 is YSYEKL in the germline V gene. The CDR3 runs 13 residues. V was pared by 1 base and J by 3 bases, with 6 bases between. In DNA, the CDR3 is TGCGCCAGCAGCCAAGTCGGGGACTATGGCTACACCTTC. This encodes CASSQVGDYGYTF.

This chain joins TRBV19 and TRBJ1-2; no clear D. V was pared by 5 bases and J by 1 base, with 5 bases between. Germline lookup yields CDR1 LNHDA and CDR2 SQIVND (reference sequence). This CDR3 spans 12 amino acids. CDR3 residues: CASSPFNYGYTF. CDR3 nucleotides: TGTGCCAGTAGTCCCTTTAACTATGGCTACACCTTC. Based on the CDR3 plus reference TRBV19 and TRBJ1-2, the full variable domain is DGGITQSPKYLFRKEGQNVTLSCEQNLNHDAMYWYRQDPGQGLRLIYYSQIVNDFQKGDIAEGYSVSREKKESFPLTVTSAQKNPTAFYLCASSPFNYGYTFGSGTRLTVV.

The V gene is TRBV18, the J gene TRBJ2-7; 10 bases are shared with TRBD2. The CDR3 length is 14 residues. Germline V gene data show CDR1 as KGHSH and CDR2 as LQKENI. The ends lost 8 bases at V and 3 bases at J; junction bases unmatched: 7. CDR3 sequence: CASQERGGSYEQYF. DNA for the CDR3: TGTGCCAGCCAGGAGCGGGGGGGAAGCTACGAGCAGTACTTC.

The chain has TRBV14 and TRBJ2-1; 7 nucleotides align to TRBD1. V lost 1 base and J lost 2; bases outside the gene matches: 8. CDR1 is SGHDN, CDR2 FVKESK, per germline. This CDR3 has 17 residues. CDR3 protein: CASSQAEGATPYNEQFF. The CDR3 DNA is TGTGCCAGCAGCCAAGCTGAGGGGGCAACTCCCTACAATGAGCAGTTCTTC.

CDR3 protein: CAWSLFRGDQPQHF. The CDR3 DNA follows: TGTGCCTGGAGTTTATTCCGCGGGGACCAGCCCCAGCATTTT. J is TRBJ1-5 and V is TRBV30; possibly TRBD1 for D (5 bases). Trimming pared 2 bases from V and 7 bases from J, leaving 15 bases between. Germline V CDR1 and CDR2: GTSNPN, SVGIG (reference sequence). The CDR3 spans 14 residues.